The next 15 T cell receptor beta chains were all read from a single sample in a study of T cell responses to AZD1222 COVID-19 vaccine. The table came from immunoSEQ multiplex PCR; TCRdb's copy has only in-frame clones and leaves some out. The repertoire holds roughly 150,000 clones, roughly 91% seen once, with about 5.9% in the top ten. Specimen: peripheral blood, collected 28 days after the second AZD1222 dose. The receptors derive from an adult who received the AZD1222 COVID-19 vaccine.

The V and J genes are TRBV4-2 and TRBJ1-5; D gene ambiguous. With 1 base removed from V and 0 bases from J, the gap between germline ends came to 7 bases. This CDR3 has 15 residues. From germline, CDR1 is LGHNA and CDR2 YNFKEQ. CDR3 DNA: TGTGCCAGCAGCCAAGGGGCAGATAGCAATCAGCCCCAGCATTTT. Its protein is CASSQGADSNQPQHF.

V is TRBV5-1 and J is TRBJ2-2; D call uncertain. Germline V CDR1 and CDR2: SGHRS, YFSETQ. There are 16 residues in the CDR3. The germline V and J ends were trimmed by 9 bases and 0 bases, with 18 bases remaining between them. The CDR3 DNA is TGCGCCAACCCCCCCCGACAACCTACGAACACCGGGGAGCTGTTTTTT. Translated: CANPPRQPTNTGELFF. Filled out from reference TRBV5-1 and TRBJ2-2, the complete variable domain reads KAGVTQTPRYLIKTRGQQVTLSCSPISGHRSVSWYQQTPGQGLQFLFEYFSETQRNKGNFPGRFSGRQFSNSRSEMNVSTLELGDSALYLCANPPRQPTNTGELFFGEGSRLTVL.

This rearrangement joins TRBV3-1 (or the pseudogene TRBV3-2) to TRBJ2-7; D remains ambiguous. Trimming took off 6 bases at V and 6 bases at J, with 12 bases between the two ends. Germline lookup yields CDR1 LGHDT and CDR2 YNNKEL (reference sequence). The CDR3 contains 12 residues. As DNA, the CDR3 is TGTGCCAGCAGTCCCTCTCCGAGCGAGCAGTACTTC. This encodes CASSPSPSEQYF.

The genes are TRBV28 and TRBJ1-5, with TRBD1 identical over 11 bases. V lost 2 bases, J lost 3 bases, and 6 bases stayed unmatched. The CDR3 is made up of 17 amino acids. CDR1 is MDHEN, CDR2 SYDVKM, per germline. Here the CDR3 DNA reads TGTGCCAGCAGTTTAGCCCGGGACAGGGGGATCAATCAGCCCCAGCATTTT. Translating gives CASSLARDRGINQPQHF.

This clone came up once. The chain couples TRBV5-5 to TRBJ1-2; D possibly corresponds to TRBD1 (6 bases). V gave up 1 base and J gave up 8 bases, with 12 bases separating them. Germline V gene data show CDR1 as SGHKS and CDR2 as YYEKEE (reference sequence). The CDR3 has 13 residues. DNA for the CDR3: TGTGCCAGCAGCTTGAGACAGGTCGAGGGCTACACCTTC. Amino acids: CASSLRQVEGYTF.

CDR3 coding DNA: TGTGCCACCAGTGATTTGCACGCAGGGTTCATGTCTATGACCGGGGAGCTGTTTTTT. Its protein product is CATSDLHAGFMSMTGELFF. The genes are TRBV24-1 and TRBJ2-2; D is perhaps TRBD1 (5 bases). Germline CDR1 and CDR2: KGHDR and SFDVKD. V was trimmed by 0 bases and J by 5 bases, leaving 21 bases between them. The CDR3 is 19 amino acids.

The chain combines TRBV28 with TRBJ1-5, with D maybe TRBD1 (6 bases). The CDR3 extends over 15 amino acids. The V end lost 5 bases, the J end lost 6 bases, and 17 bases lay between the germline ends. The germline CDR1 and CDR2 sequences are MDHEN and SYDVKM. The CDR3 sequence is CASSPSPGAGQPQHF. For the CDR3, the DNA is TGTGCCAGCAGTCCCTCCCCAGGGGCGGGTCAGCCCCAGCATTTT.

The chain recombines TRBV19 with TRBJ2-5; 10 bases align to TRBD2. From germline, CDR1 is LNHDA and CDR2 SQIVND (reference sequence). This CDR3 is built from 15 residues. Losses at the gene ends were 6 bases for V and 5 bases for J; bases not matched to a gene: 9. The CDR3 reads CASRTQAGGRETQYF. Here the CDR3 DNA reads TGTGCCAGTAGGACGCAAGCGGGGGGGCGGGAGACCCAGTACTTC.

The chain has TRBV12-3 or TRBV12-4 and TRBJ2-7, with TRBD1 identical over 8 bases. Trimming at V came to 4 bases and at J to 4 bases, leaving 3 bases not matched to a gene. The CDR3 consists of 13 residues. In DNA form, the CDR3 reads TGTGCCAGCAGTTCGGACAGGGCTTACGAGCAGTACTTC. Translating it yields CASSSDRAYEQYF.

CDR3 sequence: CASSDVATRSGNTIYF. The DNA for the CDR3 is TGTGCCAGCAGTGACGTAGCGACGCGCTCTGGAAACACCATATATTTT. This chain joins TRBV6-1 and TRBJ1-3, with D unresolved. The germline gives CDR1 MNHNS, CDR2 SASEGT. V gave up 3 bases and J gave up 0 bases, with 12 bases separating them. The CDR3 contains 16 residues.

V is TRBV6-4 and J is TRBJ2-2; 8 bases line up with TRBD1. Germline lookup yields CDR1 MRHNA and CDR2 SNTAGT. The J segment lost 1 base and the V segment lost 5 bases, leaving 3 bases of the junction unmatched. This CDR3 comprises 15 residues. CDR3 bases: TGTGCCAGCAGTACCGGGACAGGGAACACCGGGGAGCTGTTTTTT. Translating it yields CASSTGTGNTGELFF.

This chain uses TRBV12-3 or TRBV12-4 with TRBJ1-2; 7 nucleotides line up with TRBD1. With 6 bases clipped from V and 5 bases from J, the junction kept 3 bases outside the gene matches. The CDR3 loop spans 12 amino acids. The CDR3 loop is CASSLQGYGYTF. The DNA of the CDR3 is TGTGCCAGCAGCCTACAGGGGTATGGCTACACCTTC.

The chain has TRBV4-2 and TRBJ2-2, with D perhaps given as TRBD1 or TRBD2 (5 bases each). The V and J ends lost 4 bases and 6 bases respectively, with 21 bases between them. The CDR3 runs 17 residues. Germline loops: CDR1 LGHNA, CDR2 YNFKEQ. Here the CDR3 reads CASSPPSGTPGAGELFF. Written as DNA, the CDR3 is TGTGCCAGCAGCCCTCCGAGTGGGACCCCGGGTGCCGGGGAGCTGTTTTTT.

This rearrangement joins TRBV5-8 to TRBJ2-2; D may correspond to TRBD1 or TRBD2 (5 bases each). This CDR3 has 15 amino acids. Per the germline V gene, CDR1 is SGHTS and CDR2 is YDEGEE. V was shortened by 4 bases and J by 5 bases, with 15 bases between the two germline ends. DNA of the CDR3: TGTGCCAGCAGCGCAGCGCTTTGGGGGACCGGGGAGCTGTTTTTT. Amino acid sequence: CASSAALWGTGELFF.

J is TRBJ1-5 and V is TRBV7-8, with no clear D. The CDR3 extends over 15 amino acids. With 1 base removed from V and 2 bases from J, the gap between germline ends came to 9 bases. The germline V gene encodes CDR1 SGHVS and CDR2 FQNEAQ. CDR3 coding DNA: TGTGCCAGCAGCTTAGTATTAGGTGGCAATCAGCCCCAGCATTTT. Its protein product is CASSLVLGGNQPQHF.